The TCR beta chain described here comes from a study of patients and donors after allogeneic stem cell transplantation. TCRdb called the RT-PCR reads again in MiXCR, with one record for every CDR3 protein. The sample gives some 230,000 distinct CDR3 sequences, around 14% of which show up once; 11% is in the top ten. The receptor's source is a human donor who was either an allogeneic HSCT recipient or a stem cell or donor lymphocyte infusion donor (not recorded which). It is not recorded whose cells these are; they may come from a transplant donor. The sequencing input was blood, either unsorted or a sorted T cell fraction (not recorded which).

The chain's CDR3 is CASSPQGSWAKNIQYF. The CDR3 nucleotides read TGTGCCAGCTCACCCCAGGGGTCGTGGGCCAAAAACATTCAGTACTTC. The chain is built from TRBV18 and TRBJ2-4, with D maybe TRBD1 (6 bases). Germline CDR1 is KGHSH and CDR2 is LQKENI. Deletions cut 3 bases from V and 1 base from J, with 13 bases between. The CDR3 spans 16 residues.